The 27 T cell receptor beta chains below were found in one sample sequenced in a study of tissue T cells after allogeneic stem cell transplantation. Assay: immunoSEQ multiplex PCR; the TCRdb copy retains only in-frame clones and omits some. The data contain just over 25,000 clones, under 95% of them singletons. The sequencing used blood, collected before transplantation. These receptors came from a male donor older than 55 who later had graft-versus-host disease after an allogeneic stem cell transplant.

Only a few counts were recorded for this clone. V and J are TRBV7-8 and TRBJ1-1; 8 nucleotides align to TRBD1. Germline values: CDR1 SGHVS, CDR2 FQNEAQ. Trimming took 5 bases from V and 1 from J; bases not matched to a gene: 12. This CDR3 is 17 amino acids long. CDR3 DNA sequence: TGTGCCAGCAGCAAACGGGGCAGGGGGCTCGCGAACACTGAAGCTTTCTTT. This encodes CASSKRGRGLANTEAFF. Looking up the rest from reference TRBV7-8 and TRBJ1-1 gives the full variable domain: GAGVSQSPRYKVAKRGQDVALRCDPISGHVSLFWYQQALGQGPEFLTYFQNEAQLDKSGLPSDRFFAERPEGSVSTLKIQRTQQEDSAVYLCASSKRGRGLANTEAFFGQGTRLTVV.

The chain carries TRBV15 and TRBJ2-7; 7 bases agree with TRBD1. Germline-derived CDR1 and CDR2 are LNHNV and YYDKDF (reference sequence). Trimming at V came to 1 base and at J to 0 bases, leaving 6 bases not matched to a gene. The CDR3 sequence is 16 residues long. CDR3 in amino acids: CATSRGATGSSYEQYF. The DNA for the CDR3 is TGTGCCACCAGCAGAGGTGCGACAGGGAGCTCCTACGAGCAGTACTTC.

The chain uses TRBV12-3 or TRBV12-4 and TRBJ1-2; unclear D gene. The CDR3 length is 12 residues. The V and J ends lost 5 bases and 8 bases respectively, with 12 bases between them. DNA of the CDR3: TGTGCCAGCAGTATACCTATCGGAGGCTACACCTTC. It encodes CASSIPIGGYTF.

This clone was detected only a few times. The CDR3, as DNA: TGCGCCAGCAGGGAGGGGTTCGAGCAGTACTTC. It codes for CASREGFEQYF. The J gene is TRBJ2-7, the V gene TRBV5-1; weak D call: TRBD2 (6 bases). Germline-derived CDR1 and CDR2 are SGHRS and YFSETQ. The CDR3 length is 11 residues. V lost 5 bases and J lost 6, with 9 bases in between.

The V call is TRBV2, the J call TRBJ2-1; D is ambiguous. The CDR3 sequence is 14 residues long. Per the germline V gene, CDR1 is SNHLY and CDR2 is FYNNEI. V dropped 8 bases and J dropped 1 base, with 12 bases sitting between them. CDR3 in DNA: TGTGCCAGCTCGTCCTTGACGTCCTACAATGAGCAGTTCTTC. Its protein is CASSSLTSYNEQFF.

The V gene is TRBV5-1, the J gene TRBJ1-4; 7 nucleotides line up with TRBD1. Germline CDR1 reads SGHRS; CDR2 reads YFSETQ. V lost 3 bases, J lost 0 bases, and 8 bases stayed unmatched. The CDR3 spans 17 residues. The CDR3 sequence: CASSWAGGMTTNEKLFF. In nucleotides, the CDR3 is TGCGCCAGCAGCTGGGCAGGGGGTATGACAACTAATGAAAAACTGTTTTTT. Combining the CDR3 with reference TRBV5-1 and TRBJ1-4 gives the whole variable domain KAGVTQTPRYLIKTRGQQVTLSCSPISGHRSVSWYQQTPGQGLQFLFEYFSETQRNKGNFPGRFSGRQFSNSRSEMNVSTLELGDSALYLCASSWAGGMTTNEKLFFGSGTQLSVL.

The gene calls are TRBV6-5 and TRBJ2-5, with 7 bases aligning to TRBD2. The V and J ends lost 8 bases and 4 bases, in that order; junction bases with no gene match: 10. Germline CDR1 reads MNHEY; CDR2 reads SVGAGI. CDR3 length equals 14 residues. The CDR3 bases are TGTGCCAGCGGGGTCCGGGAGGATGGAGAGACCCAGTACTTC. Protein product: CASGVREDGETQYF.

This rearrangement joins TRBV2 to TRBJ2-7, with D perhaps TRBD2 (6 bases). This CDR3 has 11 residues. Trimming shortened V by 3 bases and J by 6 bases, and 6 bases separated the two germline ends. Germline V lookup: CDR1 SNHLY, CDR2 FYNNEI. The CDR3 sequence is CASSEGGEQYF. The CDR3 nucleotides are TGTGCCAGCAGTGAGGGGGGCGAGCAGTACTTC.

This clone was seen a few times. This chain uses TRBV12-3 or TRBV12-4 with TRBJ2-7; 7 nucleotides agree with TRBD2. The CDR3 extends over 11 amino acids. V lost 8 bases, J lost 3 bases, and 1 base stayed unmatched. The CDR3 nucleotides are TGTGCCAGCCGGGACTACTACGAGCAGTACTTC. Its protein product is CASRDYYEQYF.

The count of this clone is one. The gene calls are TRBV7-2 and TRBJ2-7; the match to TRBD1 covers 8 bases. Germline CDR1 SGHTA, CDR2 FQGNSA. The CDR3 is 13 amino acids. V gave up 5 bases and J gave up 5 bases; unmatched junction bases: 5. The CDR3 region has the DNA TGTGCCAGCAGCGCAGACAGGGGCAACGAGCAGTACTTC. This translates into CASSADRGNEQYF.

The chain joins TRBV7-8 to TRBJ2-3; D may correspond to TRBD1 or TRBD2 (6 bases each). The CDR3 is 15 amino acids. V lost 8 bases and J lost 2, with 17 bases in between. Germline V gives CDR1 SGHVS, CDR2 FQNEAQ. This CDR3 reads CASSLVRGDTDTQYF. CDR3 in DNA: TGTGCCAGCTCTCTTGTGAGGGGGGACACAGATACGCAGTATTTT.

The chain joins TRBV5-4 to TRBJ2-1, with 11 bases identical to TRBD2. The CDR3 runs 16 residues. V lost 0 bases and J lost 5; bases outside the gene matches: 4. CDR1 and CDR2 (germline): SGHNT, YYREEE (reference sequence). CDR3 coding DNA: TGTGCCAGCAGCTTGGCCGGGACTAGCGGCCACAATGAGCAGTTCTTC. This codes for CASSLAGTSGHNEQFF.

J is TRBJ1-4 and V is TRBV5-1, with 8 nucleotides matching TRBD1. Germline-derived CDR1 and CDR2 are SGHRS and YFSETQ. Germline trimming cut 4 bases from V and 8 bases from J; bases unmatched to any gene: 7. The CDR3 length is 14 residues. CDR3 DNA: TGCGCCAGCAGCCGAGACAGGGGAAGGGAAAAACTGTTTTTT. Its translation is CASSRDRGREKLFF. The whole variable domain, filled in from reference TRBV5-1 and TRBJ1-4, reads KAGVTQTPRYLIKTRGQQVTLSCSPISGHRSVSWYQQTPGQGLQFLFEYFSETQRNKGNFPGRFSGRQFSNSRSEMNVSTLELGDSALYLCASSRDRGREKLFFGSGTQLSVL.

V and J are TRBV6-5 and TRBJ1-2; D uncertain. V dropped 7 bases and J dropped 8 bases, with 14 bases sitting between them. CDR3 length: 12 amino acids. Germline CDR1 and CDR2: MNHEY and SVGAGI. The CDR3 coding sequence is TGTGCCAGCACACCTAGTGGGTACGGCTACACCTTC. Translation: CASTPSGYGYTF.

The chain has TRBV28 and TRBJ1-3, with 9 bases aligning to TRBD1. The CDR3 runs to 15 residues. Germline V gene data show CDR1 as MDHEN and CDR2 as SYDVKM. V lost 7 bases, J lost 4 bases, and 8 bases stayed unmatched. CDR3 sequence reads: CASTQQGAKGNTIYF. Written as DNA, the CDR3 is TGTGCCAGCACCCAACAGGGGGCGAAGGGAAACACCATATATTTT.

V is TRBV29-1 and J is TRBJ2-2; D not resolved. Germline V CDR1 and CDR2: SQVTM, ANQGSEA. This CDR3 has 11 amino acids. V was pared by 8 bases and J by 9 bases, with 13 bases between. The CDR3 coding sequence is TGCAGCTCGGGTGGGCGGTGGGAGCTGTTTTTT. It encodes CSSGGRWELFF.

The chain links TRBV6-5 to TRBJ2-5; 9 bases are a match to TRBD1. This CDR3 is 14 amino acids long. CDR1 and CDR2 from the germline V gene are MNHEY and SVGAGI. The trim removed 6 bases at V and 5 bases at J, leaving 7 bases unmatched. The CDR3 reads CASRETGGLETQYF. The CDR3 region has the DNA TGTGCCAGCAGGGAGACAGGGGGTTTGGAGACCCAGTACTTC.

The genes are TRBV29-1 and TRBJ2-7; D tentatively reads TRBD1 or TRBD2 (6 bases each). Germline CDR1 is SQVTM and CDR2 is ANQGSEA. This CDR3 is built from 12 residues. Trimming stripped 4 bases from V and 4 bases from J, with 11 bases between. The CDR3 DNA reads TGCAGCGTTGCCGGGGGCGGTTACGAGCAGTACTTC. This codes for CSVAGGGYEQYF.

V gene TRBV6-5 combines with J gene TRBJ1-6; 7 bases are shared with TRBD1. CDR3 size: 15 residues. V lost 8 bases and J lost 9; bases outside the gene matches: 13. Germline CDR1 and CDR2: MNHEY and SVGAGI. The CDR3 spells CASGLGGSLSSPLHF. The CDR3 region has the DNA TGTGCCAGCGGTTTAGGGGGCTCCTTGAGTTCACCCCTCCACTTT.

The chain recombines TRBV5-6 with TRBJ1-1; possible D gene TRBD1, 5 bases. Trimming cost V 3 bases and J 0 bases, with 12 bases left between them. CDR1 SGHDT and CDR2 YYEEEE come from the germline V gene. CDR3 length: 15 amino acids. This chain's CDR3 is CASSSRQLMNTEAFF. The CDR3 bases are TGTGCCAGCAGCTCGCGACAGTTAATGAACACTGAAGCTTTCTTT.

DNA of the CDR3: TGTGCCAGCAGTGCTCTGGGAGAGGATTCACCCCTCCACTTT. Translation: CASSALGEDSPLHF. V is TRBV2 and J is TRBJ1-6; D is unresolved. From germline, CDR1 is SNHLY and CDR2 FYNNEI. This CDR3 has 14 residues. V dropped 4 bases and J dropped 8 bases, with 12 bases sitting between them.

The rearrangement uses TRBV6-1 and TRBJ1-6, with D perhaps TRBD1 (5 bases). CDR3 length equals 15 residues. In germline, CDR1 is MNHNS, CDR2 SASEGT. V lost 1 base and J lost 9, with 13 bases in between. This CDR3 reads CASSEDLVRGSPLHF. CDR3 nucleotide sequence: TGTGCCAGCAGTGAAGACCTGGTAAGGGGTTCACCCCTCCACTTT.

The chain combines TRBV5-8 with TRBJ1-3, with 11 positions matching TRBD1. The germline CDR1 and CDR2 sequences are SGHTS and YDEGEE. The CDR3 totals 15 residues. Trimming took 4 bases from V and 2 from J; bases not matched to a gene: 2. CDR3 DNA sequence: TGTGCCAGCAGCCGGACAGGGGGCCCTGGAAACACCATATATTTT. Residues: CASSRTGGPGNTIYF.

CDR3 nucleotides: TGTGCTACTAACGCGGTGGGAGCGGGCATTCAGTACTTC. Amino acid sequence: CATNAVGAGIQYF. The chain combines TRBV6-6 with TRBJ2-4; a possible D gene is TRBD2 (6 bases). Looked up from germline, CDR1 is MNHNY and CDR2 is SVGAGI (reference sequence). The CDR3 sequence is 13 residues long.

This chain links TRBV6-5 with TRBJ1-1; no firm D call. V lost 6 bases to trimming and J lost 1 base, with 12 bases between them. CDR3 length equals 14 residues. In germline, CDR1 is MNHEY, CDR2 SVGAGI. DNA for the CDR3: TGTGCCAGCAGACGCAGCCCGTCGAACACTGAAGCTTTCTTT. It codes for CASRRSPSNTEAFF.

The chain employs TRBV19 and TRBJ2-7; 7 bases align to TRBD1. V shed 2 bases and J 4 bases; nucleotides not matched to a gene: 8. Germline V gene data show CDR1 as LNHDA and CDR2 as SQIVND (reference sequence). The CDR3 contains 15 residues. The CDR3 sequence is CASSISSRGRYEQYF. CDR3 coding DNA: TGTGCCAGTAGTATATCGTCAAGGGGGCGGTACGAGCAGTACTTC.

The gene calls are TRBV6-4 and TRBJ1-2; 8 bases match TRBD1. The CDR3 sequence is 14 residues long. CDR1 and CDR2 (germline): MRHNA, SNTAGT. After removal of 2 bases from V and 11 bases from J, the junction contained 10 bases not matched to a gene. The CDR3 region is CASSDDRGSPHYTF. The CDR3 region has the DNA TGTGCCAGCAGTGACGACAGGGGTTCTCCACATTACACCTTC.